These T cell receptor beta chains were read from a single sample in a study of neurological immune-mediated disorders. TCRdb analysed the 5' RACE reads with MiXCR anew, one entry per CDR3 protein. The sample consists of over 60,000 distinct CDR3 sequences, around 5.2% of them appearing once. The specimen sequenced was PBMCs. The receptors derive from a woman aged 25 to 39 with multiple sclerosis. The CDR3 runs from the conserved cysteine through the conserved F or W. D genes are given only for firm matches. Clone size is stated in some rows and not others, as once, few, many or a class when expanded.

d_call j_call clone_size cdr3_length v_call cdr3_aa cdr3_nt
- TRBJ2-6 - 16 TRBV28 CASSFGGDSGAKVLTF TGTGCCAGCAGTTTTGGAGGGGATTCTGGGGCCAAAGTCCTGACTTTC
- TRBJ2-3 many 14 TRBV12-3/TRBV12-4 CASSLADQTDTQYF TGTGCCAGCAGTTTAGCGGATCAGACAGATACGCAGTATTTT
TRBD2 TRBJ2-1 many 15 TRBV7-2 CASSLVTGGPIEQFF TGTGCCAGCAGCTTAGTGACGGGGGGGCCTATTGAGCAGTTCTTC
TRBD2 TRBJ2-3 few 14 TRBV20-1 CSARVRGGQDTQYF TGCAGTGCTAGGGTGCGGGGGGGCCAAGATACGCAGTATTTT
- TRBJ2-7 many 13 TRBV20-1 CSAGRGEMDEQYF TGCAGTGCTGGGAGGGGGGAAATGGACGAGCAGTACTTC
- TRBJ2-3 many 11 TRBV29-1 CSVENWATQYF TGCAGCGTTGAAAATTGGGCGACGCAGTATTTT
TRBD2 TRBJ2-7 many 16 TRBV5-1 CASSLAIAGDSYEQYF TGCGCCAGCAGCTTGGCGATAGCGGGGGACTCATACGAGCAGTACTTC
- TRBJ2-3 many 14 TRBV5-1 CASREGTPADTQYF TGCGCCAGCAGGGAGGGGACACCAGCAGATACGCAGTATTTT
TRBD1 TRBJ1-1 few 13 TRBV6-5 CASSSRGDRVRFF TGTGCCAGCAGCTCTAGGGGGGACAGGGTGCGATTCTTT
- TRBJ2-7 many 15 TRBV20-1 CSANYPARNRYEQYF TGCAGTGCTAATTACCCGGCTCGAAATCGCTACGAGCAGTACTTC
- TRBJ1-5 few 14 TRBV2 CASSEGSSNQPQHF TGTGCCAGCAGTGAGGGGAGTTCCAATCAGCCCCAGCATTTT
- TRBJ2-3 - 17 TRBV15 CATSRDGEISTPDTQYF TGTGCCACCAGCAGAGATGGTGAGATCAGCACGCCAGATACGCAGTATTTT
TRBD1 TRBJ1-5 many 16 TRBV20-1 CSVESLQGALGQPQHF TGCAGTGTGGAGTCCCTTCAGGGGGCGCTTGGTCAGCCCCAGCATTTT
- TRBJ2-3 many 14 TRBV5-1 CASSLVGARDTQYF TGCGCCAGCAGCTTGGTAGGGGCCCGCGATACGCAGTATTTT
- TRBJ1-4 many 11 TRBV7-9 CASSLTEKLFF TGTGCCAGCAGCTTGACCGAAAAACTGTTTTTT
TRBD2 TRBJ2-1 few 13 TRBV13 CASSLLAGNEQFF TGTGCCAGCAGCTTACTAGCGGGAAATGAGCAGTTCTTC
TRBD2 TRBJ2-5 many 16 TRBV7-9 CASSARKPSGQETQYF TGTGCCAGCAGCGCAAGAAAGCCTAGCGGCCAAGAGACCCAGTACTTC
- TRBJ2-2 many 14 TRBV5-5 CASSLEGEAGELFF TGTGCCAGCAGCTTGGAAGGGGAGGCCGGGGAGCTGTTTTTT
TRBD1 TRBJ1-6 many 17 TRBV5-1 CASSLRTRTGGNSPLNF TGCGCCAGCAGCTTGAGGACCAGGACAGGCGGTAATTCACCCCTCAACTTT
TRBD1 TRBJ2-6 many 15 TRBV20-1 CSARDGTAGANVLTF TGCAGTGCTAGAGATGGGACAGCTGGGGCCAACGTCCTGACTTTC
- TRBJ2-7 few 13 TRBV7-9 CASSLVGVNEQYF TGTGCCAGCAGCTTAGTGGGCGTAAACGAGCAGTACTTC
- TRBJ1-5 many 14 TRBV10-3 CAIRGPSGNQPQHF TGTGCCATCAGGGGCCCGTCAGGGAATCAGCCCCAGCATTTT
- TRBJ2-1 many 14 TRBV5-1 CASSFGLPFDEQFF TGCGCCAGCAGCTTCGGCCTACCTTTCGATGAGCAGTTCTTC
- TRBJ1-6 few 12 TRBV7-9 CASSSPNRALHF TGTGCCAGCAGCTCCCCAAATAGGGCCCTCCACTTT
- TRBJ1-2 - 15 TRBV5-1 CASSWGPGVSYGYTF TGCGCCAGCAGCTGGGGGCCGGGGGTGAGTTATGGCTACACCTTC
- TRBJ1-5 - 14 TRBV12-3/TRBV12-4 CASRKGTPNQPQNF TGTGCCAGCAGGAAAGGGACACCAAATCAGCCCCAGAATTTT
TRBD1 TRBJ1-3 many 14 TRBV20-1 CSAPDRASGNTIYF TGCAGTGCACCCGACAGGGCCTCTGGAAACACCATATATTTT
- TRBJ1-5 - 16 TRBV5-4 CASSQTGAGSNQPQHF TGTGCCAGCAGCCAGACAGGCGCCGGGAGCAATCAGCCCCAGCATTTT
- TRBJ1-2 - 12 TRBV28 CASSFRGGGYTF TGTGCCAGCAGTTTCCGGGGGGGAGGCTACACCTTC
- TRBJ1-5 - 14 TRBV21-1 CASKGDRVNQPQHF TGTGCCAGCAAGGGAGACAGGGTCAATCAGCCCCAGCATTTT
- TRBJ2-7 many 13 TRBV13 CASSPDSSYEQYF TGTGCCAGCAGCCCCGACAGTTCCTACGAGCAGTACTTC
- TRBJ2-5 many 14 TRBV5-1 CASRPGEPQETQYF TGCGCCAGCAGACCCGGGGAGCCTCAAGAGACCCAGTACTTC
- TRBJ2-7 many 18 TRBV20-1 CSAPSRALRGAENYEQYF TGCAGTGCTCCAAGTCGGGCCTTGAGGGGGGCCGAGAATTACGAGCAGTACTTC
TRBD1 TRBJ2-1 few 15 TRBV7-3 CASSFRQGARNEQFF TGTGCCAGCAGCTTCCGACAGGGGGCAAGGAATGAGCAGTTCTTC
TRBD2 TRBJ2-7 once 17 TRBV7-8 CASTPRGGGVISYEQYF TGTGCCAGCACACCCCGGGGCGGGGGGGTAATCTCCTACGAGCAGTACTTC
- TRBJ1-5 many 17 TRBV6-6 CASSRDTQRGGYQPQHF TGTGCCAGCAGCCGGGACACACAGAGGGGGGGCTATCAGCCCCAGCATTTT
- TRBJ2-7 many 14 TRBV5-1 CASSLQEGSYEQYF TGCGCCAGCAGCTTACAGGAGGGCTCCTACGAGCAGTACTTC